This T cell receptor beta chain was sequenced during a study of OX40 agonist ivuxolimab in advanced cancers. Some clones are missing from TCRdb's copy, which holds only in-frame ones; the method was immunoSEQ multiplex PCR. This table holds over 75,000 clones, 80% to 95% found once. The sequence was collected from an adult with an advanced solid tumor such as melanoma, head and neck, liver or kidney cancer. The sequencing used CD4+ or CD8+ T cells sorted from blood, collected in a trial of the OX40 agonist ivuxolimab.

In nucleotides, the CDR3 is TGTGCCACCAGCAGAGATTTCGCCAGGGCCTCCTCCTTCTACACCTTC. It is translated as CATSRDFARASSFYTF. The chain is built from TRBV15 and TRBJ1-2; tentative D call: TRBD1 (5 bases). The CDR3 is 16 residues long. Germline V gene data show CDR1 as LNHNV and CDR2 as YYDKDF (reference sequence). Trimming took 0 bases from V and 10 from J, leaving 21 bases between them.